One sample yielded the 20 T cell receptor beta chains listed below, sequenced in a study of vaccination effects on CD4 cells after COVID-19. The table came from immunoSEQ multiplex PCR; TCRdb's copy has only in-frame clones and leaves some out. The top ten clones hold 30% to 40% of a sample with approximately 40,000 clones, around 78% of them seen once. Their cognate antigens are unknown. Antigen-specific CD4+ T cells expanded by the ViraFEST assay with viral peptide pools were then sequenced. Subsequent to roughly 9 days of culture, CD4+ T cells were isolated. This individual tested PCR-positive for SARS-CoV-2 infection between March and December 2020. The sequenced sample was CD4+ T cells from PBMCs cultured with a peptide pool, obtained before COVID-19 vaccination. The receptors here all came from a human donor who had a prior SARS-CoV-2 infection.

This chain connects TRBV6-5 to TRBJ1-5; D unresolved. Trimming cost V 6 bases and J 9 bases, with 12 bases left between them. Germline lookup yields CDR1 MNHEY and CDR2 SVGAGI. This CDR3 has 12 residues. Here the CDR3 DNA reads TGTGCCAGCAGAAACTCGGACGGGCCCCAGCATTTT. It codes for CASRNSDGPQHF.

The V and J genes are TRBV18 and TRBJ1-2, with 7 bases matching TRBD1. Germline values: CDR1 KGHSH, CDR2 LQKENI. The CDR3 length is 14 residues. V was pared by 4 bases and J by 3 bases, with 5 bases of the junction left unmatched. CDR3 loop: CASSLAGQDYGYTF. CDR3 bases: TGTGCCAGCTCACTCGCCGGACAGGACTATGGCTACACCTTC.

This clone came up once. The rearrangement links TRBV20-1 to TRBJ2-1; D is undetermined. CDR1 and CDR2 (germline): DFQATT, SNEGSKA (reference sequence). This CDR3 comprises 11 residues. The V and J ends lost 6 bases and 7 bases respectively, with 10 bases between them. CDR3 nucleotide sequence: TGCAGTGCCCCACGCCTAAATGAGCAGTTCTTC. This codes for CSAPRLNEQFF.

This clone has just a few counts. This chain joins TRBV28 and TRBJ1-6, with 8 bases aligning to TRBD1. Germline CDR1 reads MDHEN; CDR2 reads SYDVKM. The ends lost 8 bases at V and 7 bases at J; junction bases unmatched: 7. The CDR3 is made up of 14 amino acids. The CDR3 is CASLVGQENSPLHF. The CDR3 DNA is TGTGCCAGCCTAGTGGGACAGGAGAATTCACCCCTCCACTTT.

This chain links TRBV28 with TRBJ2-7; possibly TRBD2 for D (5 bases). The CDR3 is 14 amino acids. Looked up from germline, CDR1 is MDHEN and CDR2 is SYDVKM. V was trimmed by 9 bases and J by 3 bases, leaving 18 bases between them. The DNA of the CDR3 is TGTGCCAGAGCAAAGCCCGGGGAAGGCTACGAGCAGTACTTC. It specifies CARAKPGEGYEQYF. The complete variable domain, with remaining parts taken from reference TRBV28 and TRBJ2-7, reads DVKVTQSSRYLVKRTGEKVFLECVQDMDHENMFWYRQDPGLGLRLIYFSYDVKMKEKGDIPEGYSVSREKKERFSLILESASTNQTSMYLCARAKPGEGYEQYFGPGTRLTVT.

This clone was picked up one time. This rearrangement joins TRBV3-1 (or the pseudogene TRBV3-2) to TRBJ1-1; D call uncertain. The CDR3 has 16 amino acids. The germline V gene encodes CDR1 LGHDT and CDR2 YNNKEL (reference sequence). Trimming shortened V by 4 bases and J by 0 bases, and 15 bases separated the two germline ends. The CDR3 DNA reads TGTGCCAGCAGCCCCCGATCCCGACCCATGAACACTGAAGCTTTCTTT. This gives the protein CASSPRSRPMNTEAFF.

The CDR3 DNA sequence: TGTGCCAGCAGCTTTAGGGGAAGGGAGACCCAGTACTTC. The encoded protein is CASSFRGRETQYF. This chain links TRBV7-2 with TRBJ2-5, with TRBD1 as a possible D gene (5 bases). The CDR3 contains 13 residues. Per germline, CDR1 SGHTA and CDR2 FQGNSA. The germline V and J ends were trimmed by 3 bases and 5 bases, with 10 bases remaining between them.

CDR3 bases: TGTGCCAGCAGCCAAGTCCCAGGGGGTGACGGCGGGGAGACCCAGTACTTC. Protein product: CASSQVPGGDGGETQYF. The chain combines TRBV4-2 with TRBJ2-5; 7 nucleotides line up with TRBD1. CDR3 size: 17 residues. The V gene's germline CDR1 is LGHNA and CDR2 YNFKEQ. Trimming at V came to 1 base and at J to 5 bases, leaving 13 bases not matched to a gene.

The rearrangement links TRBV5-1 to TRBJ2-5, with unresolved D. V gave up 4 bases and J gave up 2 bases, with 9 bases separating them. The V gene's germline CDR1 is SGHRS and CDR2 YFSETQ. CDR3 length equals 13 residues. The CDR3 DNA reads TGCGCCAGCAGCCGCCACGAACAAGAGACCCAGTACTTC. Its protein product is CASSRHEQETQYF. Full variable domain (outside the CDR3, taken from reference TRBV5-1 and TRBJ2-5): KAGVTQTPRYLIKTRGQQVTLSCSPISGHRSVSWYQQTPGQGLQFLFEYFSETQRNKGNFPGRFSGRQFSNSRSEMNVSTLELGDSALYLCASSRHEQETQYFGPGTRLLVL.

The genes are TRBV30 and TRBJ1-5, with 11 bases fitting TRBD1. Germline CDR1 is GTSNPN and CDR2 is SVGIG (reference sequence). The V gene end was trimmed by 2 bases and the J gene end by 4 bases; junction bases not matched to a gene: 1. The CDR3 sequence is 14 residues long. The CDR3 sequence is CAWSRDRGNQPQHF. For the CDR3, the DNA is TGTGCCTGGAGTAGGGACAGGGGGAATCAGCCCCAGCATTTT.

The CDR3 nucleotides read TGTGCCAGCAGCCGAGGGACAGGTACTCATTCACCCCTCCACTTT. Translated: CASSRGTGTHSPLHF. The chain links TRBV7-9 to TRBJ1-6, with 8 bases that match TRBD1. Germline CDR1 SEHNR, CDR2 FQNEAQ (reference sequence). The CDR3 contains 15 residues. The V segment lost 5 bases and the J segment 8 bases; nucleotides outside the gene matches: 8.

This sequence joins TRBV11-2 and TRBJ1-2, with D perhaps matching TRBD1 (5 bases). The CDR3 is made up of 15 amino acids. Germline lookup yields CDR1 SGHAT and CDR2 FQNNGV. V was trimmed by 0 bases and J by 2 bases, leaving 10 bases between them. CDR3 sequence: CASSLDPGGNYGYTF. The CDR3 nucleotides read TGTGCCAGCAGCTTAGATCCTGGGGGGAACTATGGCTACACCTTC.

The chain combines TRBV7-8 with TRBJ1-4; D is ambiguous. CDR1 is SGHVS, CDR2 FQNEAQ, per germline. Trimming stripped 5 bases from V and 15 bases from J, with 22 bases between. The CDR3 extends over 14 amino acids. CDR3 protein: CASSPADTGREVFF. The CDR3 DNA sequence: TGTGCCAGCAGCCCCGCGGATACCGGCCGTGAGGTGTTTTTT.

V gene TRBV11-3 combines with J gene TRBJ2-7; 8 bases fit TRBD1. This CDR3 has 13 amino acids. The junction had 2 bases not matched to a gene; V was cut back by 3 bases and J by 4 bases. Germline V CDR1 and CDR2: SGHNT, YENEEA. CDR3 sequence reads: CASSLGQEYEQYF. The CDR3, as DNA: TGTGCCAGCAGCTTGGGACAGGAGTACGAGCAGTACTTC.

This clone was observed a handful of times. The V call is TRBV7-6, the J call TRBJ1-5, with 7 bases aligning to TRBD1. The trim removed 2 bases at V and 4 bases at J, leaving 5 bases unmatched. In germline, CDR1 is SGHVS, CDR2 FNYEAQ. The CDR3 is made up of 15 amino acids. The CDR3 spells CASSLSSGGNQPQHF. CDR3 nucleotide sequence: TGTGCCAGCAGCTTAAGTTCAGGGGGGAATCAGCCCCAGCATTTT.

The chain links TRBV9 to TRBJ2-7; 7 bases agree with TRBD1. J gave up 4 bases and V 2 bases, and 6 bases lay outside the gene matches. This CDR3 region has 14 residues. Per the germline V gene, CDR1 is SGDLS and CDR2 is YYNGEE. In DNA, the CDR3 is TGTGCCAGCAGCGTTCAGACAGGGCGGTACGAGCAGTACTTC. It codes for CASSVQTGRYEQYF.

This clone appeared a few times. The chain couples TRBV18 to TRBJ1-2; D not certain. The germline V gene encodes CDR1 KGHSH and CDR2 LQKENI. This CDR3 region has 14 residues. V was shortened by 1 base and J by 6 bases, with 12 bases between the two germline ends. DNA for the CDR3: TGTGCCAGCTCACCACTCGGAGGTCTGGATGGCTACACCTTC. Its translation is CASSPLGGLDGYTF. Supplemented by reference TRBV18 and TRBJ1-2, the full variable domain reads NAGVMQNPRHLVRRRGQEARLRCSPMKGHSHVYWYRQLPEEGLKFMVYLQKENIIDESGMPKERFSAEFPKEGPSILRIQQVVRGDSAAYFCASSPLGGLDGYTFGSGTRLTVV.

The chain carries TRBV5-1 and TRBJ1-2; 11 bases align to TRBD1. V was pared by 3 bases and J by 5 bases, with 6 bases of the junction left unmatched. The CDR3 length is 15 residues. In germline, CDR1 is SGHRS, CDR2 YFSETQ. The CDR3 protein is CASSSGQGAGYGYTF. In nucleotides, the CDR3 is TGCGCCAGCAGCTCAGGACAGGGGGCGGGATATGGCTACACCTTC.

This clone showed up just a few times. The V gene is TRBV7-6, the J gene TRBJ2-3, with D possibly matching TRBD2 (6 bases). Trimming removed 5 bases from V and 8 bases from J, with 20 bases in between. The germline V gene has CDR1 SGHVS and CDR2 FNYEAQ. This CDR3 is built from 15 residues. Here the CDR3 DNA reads TGTGCCAGCAGCCCCAGTGGTAGCGGTCTAGCTACGCAGTATTTT. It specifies CASSPSGSGLATQYF.

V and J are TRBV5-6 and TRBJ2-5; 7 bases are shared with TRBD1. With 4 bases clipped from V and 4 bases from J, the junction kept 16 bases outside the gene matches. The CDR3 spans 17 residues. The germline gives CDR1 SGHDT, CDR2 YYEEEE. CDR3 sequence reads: CASSLGTVNKIRETQYF. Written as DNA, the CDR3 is TGTGCCAGCAGCCTCGGGACAGTTAATAAGATCCGAGAGACCCAGTACTTC.